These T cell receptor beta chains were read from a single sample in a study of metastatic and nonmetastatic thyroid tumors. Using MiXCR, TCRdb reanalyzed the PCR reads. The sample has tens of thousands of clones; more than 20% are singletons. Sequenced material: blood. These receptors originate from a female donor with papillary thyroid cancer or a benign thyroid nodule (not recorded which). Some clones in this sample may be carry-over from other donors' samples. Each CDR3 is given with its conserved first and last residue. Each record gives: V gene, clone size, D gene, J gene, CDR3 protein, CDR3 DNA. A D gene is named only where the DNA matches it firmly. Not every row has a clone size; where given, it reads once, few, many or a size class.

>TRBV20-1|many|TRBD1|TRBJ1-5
CSARTGVSNQPQHF
TGCAGTGCCCGGACAGGGGTGAGCAATCAGCCCCAGCATTTT
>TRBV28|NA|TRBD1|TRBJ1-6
CASRGTGGSYNSPLHF
TGTGCCAGCAGGGGGACAGGGGGCTCCTATAATTCACCCCTCCACTTT
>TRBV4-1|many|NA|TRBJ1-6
CASSQDPGNYNSPLHF
TGCGCCAGCAGCCAAGATCCCGGGAACTATAATTCACCCCTCCACTTT
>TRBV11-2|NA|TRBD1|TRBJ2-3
CASSTPPLGTGRHTQYF
TGTGCCAGCAGCACGCCGCCCCTTGGGACAGGGAGGCATACGCAGTATTTT
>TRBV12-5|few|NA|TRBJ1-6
CASGLDGSPFHF
TGTGCTAGTGGTTTGGACGGTTCACCCTTCCACTTT
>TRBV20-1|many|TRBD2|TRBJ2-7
CSASMATSNRYEQYF
TGCAGTGCTAGTATGGCGACTAGCAATCGGTACGAGCAGTACTTC
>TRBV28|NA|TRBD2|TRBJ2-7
CASSFLAGGNYEQYF
TGTGCCAGCAGTTTCCTAGCGGGAGGTAACTACGAGCAGTACTTC
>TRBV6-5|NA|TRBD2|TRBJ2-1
CASSYDSGGADEQFF
TGTGCCAGCAGTTACGATAGCGGGGGGGCCGATGAGCAGTTCTTC
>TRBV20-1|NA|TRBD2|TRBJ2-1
CSAQSRSGRDYNEQFF
TGCAGTGCCCAAAGTCGAAGCGGGAGGGATTACAATGAGCAGTTCTTC
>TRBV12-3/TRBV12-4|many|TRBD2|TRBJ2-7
CASSPSTGGVFEQYF
TGTGCCAGCAGCCCCTCCACGGGGGGGGTCTTCGAGCAGTACTTC
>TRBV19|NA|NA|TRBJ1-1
CASSVRGRNTEAFF
TGTGCCAGTAGTGTCAGGGGCCGGAACACTGAAGCTTTCTTT
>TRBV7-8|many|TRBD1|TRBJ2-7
CASSYAGTGTYEQYF
TGTGCCAGCAGCTACGCAGGGACAGGGACCTACGAGCAGTACTTC
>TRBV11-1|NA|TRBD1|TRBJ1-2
CASSPGTGFESYGYTF
TGTGCCAGCAGCCCCGGGACAGGGTTTGAAAGCTATGGCTACACCTTC
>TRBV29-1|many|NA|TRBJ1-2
CSVEGTGDGYTF
TGCAGCGTTGAAGGCACAGGTGACGGCTACACCTTC
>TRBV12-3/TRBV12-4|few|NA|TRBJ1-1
CPSSLARPAGEAFF
TGTCCCAGCAGTTTAGCGCGGCCAGCAGGTGAAGCTTTCTTT
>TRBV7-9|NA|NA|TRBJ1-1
CASSLSAEAFF
TGTGCCAGCAGCTTAAGCGCTGAAGCTTTCTTT
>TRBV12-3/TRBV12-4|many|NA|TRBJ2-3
CASSLVGQGSYF
NA